Listed here are 11 T cell receptor beta chains from one sample, sequenced in a study of T cells in Graves' hyperthyroidism and ophthalmopathy. TCR beta CDR3 regions were amplified from RNA transcripts. HTBI primers were used for first-round RT-PCR of the TCR CDR3. TCRdb re-analysed the multiplex PCR reads in MiXCR, keeping a single row per CDR3 protein. The sample lists 690,000 or so distinct CDR3 sequences; approximately 19% were seen once. Source material: blood. These receptors originate from a woman aged 45-60 years with Graves' hyperthyroidism that later progressed to Graves' ophthalmopathy.

V is TRBV2 and J is TRBJ1-6; no firm D call. Deletions cut 11 bases from V and 0 bases from J, with 11 bases between. Germline CDR1 is SNHLY and CDR2 is FYNNEI. CDR3 length: 14 amino acids. The CDR3 is CAGTASSYNSPLHF. CDR3 nucleotide sequence: TGTGCCGGTACAGCAAGCTCCTATAATTCACCCCTCCACTTT.

This sequence joins TRBV5-5 and TRBJ2-7, with unresolved D. The CDR3 sequence is 15 residues long. CDR1 and CDR2 from the germline V gene are SGHKS and YYEKEE (reference sequence). Trimming left V 7 bases short and J 4 bases short, with 21 bases between. CDR3 DNA sequence: TGTGCCAGCTCCCCCCCCCCCTTGGTGAGTTACGAGCAGTACTTC. Translating gives CASSPPPLVSYEQYF.

V usage is TRBV11-3 and J usage is TRBJ2-1; possible D gene TRBD2, 6 bases. V was shortened by 2 bases and J by 1 base, with 9 bases between the two germline ends. CDR3 length: 15 residues. Germline V gives CDR1 SGHNT, CDR2 YENEEA. The CDR3 DNA is TGTGCCAGCAGCTTACGCGGGGAATCCTACAATGAGCAGTTCTTC. Translated, it gives CASSLRGESYNEQFF.

This clonotype was observed a few times. The CDR3: CASSYEGRYGYTF. DNA of the CDR3: TGTGCCAGCAGTTACGAGGGGAGGTATGGCTACACCTTC. The rearrangement uses TRBV6-2 or TRBV6-3 and TRBJ1-2, with a tentative D call TRBD1 (5 bases). The CDR3 extends over 13 amino acids. Germline-derived CDR1 and CDR2 are MNHEY and SVGEGT. Between the trimmed V and J ends, which lost 2 bases and 5 bases, there was a span of 9 bases.

The V call is TRBV5-5, the J call TRBJ1-4; D gene ambiguous. From germline, CDR1 is SGHKS and CDR2 YYEKEE (reference sequence). Trimming took 4 bases from V and 4 from J, leaving 11 bases between them. The CDR3 totals 14 residues. The CDR3 here is CASSPRRDNEKLFF. The CDR3 bases are TGTGCCAGCAGCCCCCGACGGGATAATGAAAAACTGTTTTTT.

Regarding this clonotype: A read error may account for a junction end that differs from germline. The J gene is TRBJ2-3, the V gene TRBV11-3; tentatively, D is TRBD2 (6 bases). The CDR3 runs to 15 residues. CDR1 is SGHNT and CDR2 is YENEEA in the germline V gene. The CDR3 DNA sequence: TGTGCCAGCAGCTTTGGGACTTCCAACACAGATACGCAGAATTTT. Translated: CASSFGTSNTDTQNF.

This clonotype was seen more than once but under ten times. V usage is TRBV12-3 or TRBV12-4 and J usage is TRBJ2-1, with D possibly called TRBD1 or TRBD2 (6 bases each). Trimming took 3 bases from V and 4 from J, leaving 13 bases between them. The CDR3 extends over 15 amino acids. This CDR3 is CASSLGGQIYNEQFF. CDR3 DNA sequence: TGTGCCAGCAGTTTGGGGGGCCAGATATACAATGAGCAGTTCTTC.

This clonotype was observed many times. The rearrangement joins TRBV20-1 to TRBJ2-3; 15 positions agree with TRBD2. The V segment lost 3 bases and the J segment 0 bases; nucleotides outside the gene matches: 16. Germline loops: CDR1 DFQATT, CDR2 SNEGSKA (reference sequence). The CDR3 extends over 21 amino acids. DNA of the CDR3: TGCAGTGCTAGGCGACCTCCGGGACTAGCGGGGGGCCCGTCTAGCACAGATACGCAGTATTTT. Its protein is CSARRPPGLAGGPSSTDTQYF.

The sample holds many counts of this clonotype. This chain links TRBV11-2 with TRBJ1-2; possible D gene TRBD1, 5 bases. The CDR3 consists of 13 residues. Germline V lookup: CDR1 SGHAT, CDR2 FQNNGV. Trimming removed 5 bases from V and 0 bases from J, with 7 bases in between. CDR3 sequence reads: CASSKTANYGYTF. The CDR3 DNA follows: TGTGCCAGCAGCAAGACAGCTAACTATGGCTACACCTTC.

Ten or more counts support this clonotype. The V call is TRBV12-3 or TRBV12-4, the J call TRBJ1-5; D perhaps matches TRBD1 (6 bases). The length of the CDR3 is 15 residues. V lost 6 bases, J lost 6 bases, and 18 bases lay in between. CDR3: CASREAGDLGQPQHF. Here the CDR3 DNA reads TGTGCCAGCAGGGAAGCAGGGGATCTGGGTCAGCCCCAGCATTTT.

The chain couples TRBV6-2 or TRBV6-3 to TRBJ2-2; no clear D. The CDR3 has 14 residues. The V end lost 7 bases, the J end lost 2 bases, and 11 bases lay between the germline ends. The germline gives CDR1 MNHEY, CDR2 SVGEGT. In nucleotides, the CDR3 is TGTGCCAGCACCAAGGGCCTCAACACCGGGGAGCTGTTTTTT. As protein: CASTKGLNTGELFF.